These 27 T cell receptor beta chains originate from one sample sequenced in a study of blood T cell repertoires in COVID-19. Using immunoSEQ multiplex PCR, the repertoire was profiled, and TCRdb retains in-frame clones only, with some absent. The sample shows over 50,000 clones, 76% of them seen only once. Material for sequencing was peripheral blood. The receptors come from a woman aged 45-65 years with active or convalescent COVID-19.

This chain uses TRBV5-1 with TRBJ2-3; the match to TRBD2 covers 9 bases. V lost 4 bases, J lost 2 bases, and 8 bases stayed unmatched. Germline V lookup: CDR1 SGHRS, CDR2 YFSETQ. CDR3 size: 16 residues. The CDR3, as DNA: TGCGCCAGCAGCATACCGACTAGCGGTACCACAGATACGCAGTATTTT. Its protein is CASSIPTSGTTDTQYF.

The V gene is TRBV7-2, the J gene TRBJ2-7, with 8 bases that match TRBD2. In germline, CDR1 is SGHTA, CDR2 FQGNSA. With 5 bases clipped from V and 4 bases from J, the junction kept 16 bases outside the gene matches. The CDR3 runs 17 residues. The CDR3 region is CASSLPERAGEKYEQYF. The CDR3 DNA reads as TGTGCCAGCAGCCTTCCAGAACGAGCGGGAGAGAAATACGAGCAGTACTTC.

CDR3 loop: CASSYSRGDEQFF. CDR3 nucleotide sequence: TGTGCCAGCAGTTACTCCCGGGGGGATGAGCAGTTCTTC. The chain uses TRBV6-6 and TRBJ2-1; 7 nucleotides align to TRBD2. CDR1 and CDR2 from the germline V gene are MNHNY and SVGAGI (reference sequence). The CDR3 runs to 13 residues. V dropped 0 bases and J dropped 8; count of bases not matched to a gene: 1.

The V and J genes are TRBV24-1 and TRBJ2-2; 11 positions agree with TRBD1. Per the germline V gene, CDR1 is KGHDR and CDR2 is SFDVKD. After removal of 3 bases from V and 5 bases from J, the junction contained 4 bases not matched to a gene. The CDR3 has 16 residues. CDR3 DNA sequence: TGTGCCACCAGTGATGCAGGACAGGGGGCTACCGGGGAGCTGTTTTTT. Its protein is CATSDAGQGATGELFF.

The gene calls are TRBV6-5 and TRBJ1-6; 7 bases fit TRBD1. In germline, CDR1 is MNHEY, CDR2 SVGAGI. The V and J ends lost 2 bases and 6 bases, in that order; junction bases with no gene match: 1. The CDR3 consists of 14 residues. The DNA of the CDR3 is TGTGCCAGCAGTTACGGGGACAGTAATTCACCCCTCCACTTT. Amino acid sequence: CASSYGDSNSPLHF.

The chain combines TRBV7-9 with TRBJ1-6, with a possible D match to TRBD1 (6 bases). The CDR3 is 16 amino acids. The V and J ends lost 5 bases and 5 bases respectively, with 16 bases between them. From germline, CDR1 is SEHNR and CDR2 FQNEAQ (reference sequence). The CDR3 nucleotides are TGTGCCAGCAGCGACGGGACATCGATCAATAATTCACCCCTCCACTTT. Residues: CASSDGTSINNSPLHF.

The chain recombines TRBV7-9 with TRBJ2-7, with 7 bases lining up with TRBD1. Trimming took 5 bases from V and 0 from J; bases not matched to a gene: 1. Per the germline V gene, CDR1 is SEHNR and CDR2 is FQNEAQ (reference sequence). This CDR3 comprises 13 residues. CDR3 nucleotides: TGTGCCAGCAGCGACAGGGACTCCTACGAGCAGTACTTC. It is translated as CASSDRDSYEQYF.

The rearrangement joins TRBV27 to TRBJ2-7; unclear D gene. The CDR3 is 13 residues long. Trimming shortened V by 0 bases and J by 2 bases, and 5 bases separated the two germline ends. The germline CDR1 and CDR2 sequences are MNHEY and SMNVEV (reference sequence). CDR3 nucleotides: TGTGCCAGCAGTTTATCTGTCACCTACGAGCAGTACTTC. It translates to CASSLSVTYEQYF.

V gene TRBV5-1 combines with J gene TRBJ2-2, with D possibly being TRBD1 (5 bases). The CDR3 runs 15 residues. Germline CDR1 SGHRS, CDR2 YFSETQ. The V and J ends lost 3 bases and 3 bases respectively, with 12 bases between them. Here the CDR3 DNA reads TGCGCCAGCAGCTCAAGGGGCTCGGACACCGGGGAGCTGTTTTTT. Translated, it gives CASSSRGSDTGELFF.

This chain connects TRBV19 to TRBJ1-1; tentatively, D is TRBD1 (6 bases). V was shortened by 7 bases and J by 1 base, with 19 bases between the two germline ends. The germline gives CDR1 LNHDA, CDR2 SQIVND (reference sequence). The CDR3 has 16 amino acids. The CDR3 coding sequence is TGTGCCAGTATCATCACGTGGAGCAGGGGGAACACTGAAGCTTTCTTT. It encodes CASIITWSRGNTEAFF.

The chain has TRBV6-2 or TRBV6-3 and TRBJ2-5; TRBD2 might be the D (5 bases). Germline CDR1 MNHEY, CDR2 SVGEGT. The length of the CDR3 is 18 residues. Trimming took off 5 bases at V and 1 base at J, with 23 bases between the two ends. This CDR3 is CASSTPWRVSDLQETQYF. In DNA, the CDR3 is TGTGCCAGCAGTACCCCCTGGCGGGTTTCTGACCTCCAAGAGACCCAGTACTTC.

In its sample, this clone was seen a few times. The chain joins TRBV13 to TRBJ2-1; 10 bases agree with TRBD2. V trimming: 4 bases; J trimming: 0 bases; junction bases outside the gene matches: 21. CDR1 is PRHDT and CDR2 is FYEKMQ in the germline V gene (reference sequence). This CDR3 is built from 22 residues. CDR3 DNA sequence: TGTGCCAGCAGCTCGAGGGTAGTACCGGGACTAGCGTACCGGAGCTCCTACAATGAGCAGTTCTTC. Translating it yields CASSSRVVPGLAYRSSYNEQFF.

This chain connects TRBV6-5 to TRBJ2-3; D might be TRBD2 (6 bases). The CDR3 extends over 14 amino acids. Between the trimmed V and J ends, which lost 5 bases and 3 bases, there was a span of 12 bases. Looked up from germline, CDR1 is MNHEY and CDR2 is SVGAGI. CDR3 coding DNA: TGTGCCAGCAGTCCCGGGGCGGGGACAGATACGCAGTATTTT. Protein: CASSPGAGTDTQYF.

This clone was found a few times. The CDR3 DNA reads TGTGCCAGCAGCTTAGTGGGCGAATACAATGAGCAGTTCTTC. Amino acids: CASSLVGEYNEQFF. The gene calls are TRBV11-3 and TRBJ2-1; unclear D gene. CDR3 length: 14 residues. Looked up from germline, CDR1 is SGHNT and CDR2 is YENEEA. Deletions cut 1 base from V and 4 bases from J, with 8 bases between.

The chain uses TRBV4-2 and TRBJ2-1; maybe TRBD2 (5 bases). Germline CDR1 and CDR2: LGHNA and YNFKEQ. This CDR3 has 17 amino acids. V dropped 0 bases and J dropped 2 bases, with 14 bases sitting between them. CDR3 coding DNA: TGTGCCAGCAGCCAAGAAGTGGGAGTGAAAGCCTACAATGAGCAGTTCTTC. Translated: CASSQEVGVKAYNEQFF.

The genes are TRBV3-1 (or the pseudogene TRBV3-2) and TRBJ2-1, with D possibly being TRBD2 (6 bases). The germline V gene encodes CDR1 LGHDT and CDR2 YNNKEL (reference sequence). The V end was cut by 4 bases, the J end by 2 bases, with 24 bases between. The CDR3 extends over 19 amino acids. Here the CDR3 DNA reads TGTGCCAGCAGCCGGGTACTGGAGCGGCGGGGCGTCCCCTACAATGAGCAGTTCTTC. It encodes CASSRVLERRGVPYNEQFF.

CDR3 DNA: TGTGCCAGCAGTACAGGTTACGGGGCCAACGTCCTGACTTTC. This translates into CASSTGYGANVLTF. The chain recombines TRBV6-4 with TRBJ2-6; D possibly corresponds to TRBD1 (5 bases). V lost 5 bases to trimming and J lost 4 bases, with 9 bases between them. Germline V gene sequence: CDR1 MRHNA, CDR2 SNTAGT. This CDR3 is built from 14 residues.

In its sample, this clone was seen a few times. This chain joins TRBV19 and TRBJ1-2, with D possibly matching TRBD1 (6 bases). V was shortened by 7 bases and J by 4 bases, with 13 bases between the two germline ends. Germline CDR1 and CDR2: LNHDA and SQIVND (reference sequence). The CDR3 runs to 13 residues. The CDR3 is CASIMTGSYGYTF. The CDR3 coding sequence is TGTGCCAGTATCATGACAGGATCCTATGGCTACACCTTC. Based on the CDR3 plus reference TRBV19 and TRBJ1-2, the full variable domain is DGGITQSPKYLFRKEGQNVTLSCEQNLNHDAMYWYRQDPGQGLRLIYYSQIVNDFQKGDIAEGYSVSREKKESFPLTVTSAQKNPTAFYLCASIMTGSYGYTFGSGTRLTVV.

V usage is TRBV7-6 and J usage is TRBJ2-1, with TRBD2 matching 10 bases. CDR1 SGHVS and CDR2 FNYEAQ come from the germline V gene. The J segment lost 1 base and the V segment lost 4 bases, leaving 4 bases of the junction unmatched. This CDR3 has 16 residues. The CDR3 DNA sequence: TGTGCCAGCAGCTCGCCTAGCGGGAGTTCCTACAATGAGCAGTTCTTC. Translating it yields CASSSPSGSSYNEQFF.

The J gene is TRBJ2-3, the V gene TRBV9; D remains unclear. Germline assignment: CDR1 SGDLS and CDR2 YYNGEE. CDR3 length equals 15 residues. Trimming took off 0 bases at V and 4 bases at J, with 12 bases between the two ends. CDR3 sequence (DNA): TGTGCCAGCAGCGTAGGGGCGCCCGCCCCAGATACGCAGTATTTT. Translating gives CASSVGAPAPDTQYF.

This clone was detected a few times. The chain couples TRBV6-1 to TRBJ2-7, with 10 bases fitting TRBD1. The J segment lost 7 bases and the V segment lost 4 bases, leaving 13 bases of the junction unmatched. This CDR3 is built from 16 residues. CDR1 and CDR2 from the germline V gene are MNHNS and SASEGT. The CDR3 loop is CASSVRDRGLSGEQYF. DNA of the CDR3: TGTGCCAGCAGTGTCCGGGACAGGGGCCTCTCGGGGGAGCAGTACTTC.

The chain couples TRBV12-5 to TRBJ1-2; D gene unclear. Trimming pared 2 bases from V and 8 bases from J, leaving 9 bases between. Looked up from germline, CDR1 is LGHNT and CDR2 is FRNRAP. The CDR3 length is 12 residues. The CDR3 DNA is TGTGCTAGTGGTTTGCCCCAGAGGGGCTACACCTTC. Its protein product is CASGLPQRGYTF.

The rearrangement links TRBV27 to TRBJ1-2; a weak D match, TRBD1 (5 bases). The germline CDR1 and CDR2 sequences are MNHEY and SMNVEV (reference sequence). Trimming took off 3 bases at V and 8 bases at J, with 13 bases between the two ends. This CDR3 contains 13 residues. CDR3 bases: TGTGCCAGCAGTTTTCGGGAACGGGGGGGCTACACCTTC. This encodes CASSFRERGGYTF.

The rearrangement uses TRBV10-3 and TRBJ1-3; 8 bases are shared with TRBD1. The CDR3 loop spans 15 amino acids. Germline V CDR1 and CDR2: ENHRY, SYGVKD. Germline trimming cut 10 bases from V and 1 base from J; bases unmatched to any gene: 9. Here the CDR3 DNA reads TGTGCCACCAGGCAGGGGGCCTTGTCTGGAAACACCATATATTTT. Translation gives CATRQGALSGNTIYF.

Only one count was recorded for this clone. The CDR3 DNA follows: TGTGCCAGCAGCGCAGGGGACTCTGGGGCCAACGTCCTGACTTTC. This sequence encodes CASSAGDSGANVLTF. V and J are TRBV11-3 and TRBJ2-6, with D possibly matching TRBD1 (6 bases). Trimming took 5 bases from V and 0 from J, leaving 8 bases between them. The CDR3 consists of 15 residues. Germline CDR1 is SGHNT and CDR2 is YENEEA.

This rearrangement joins TRBV7-2 to TRBJ1-2, with TRBD1 identical over 10 bases. The CDR3 runs to 14 residues. J lost 4 bases, V lost 5 bases, and 4 bases had no gene match. Germline V gives CDR1 SGHTA, CDR2 FQGNSA. The CDR3 here is CASSPDRGPYGYTF. The DNA for the CDR3 is TGTGCCAGCAGCCCTGACAGGGGGCCCTATGGCTACACCTTC.

This rearrangement joins TRBV19 to TRBJ2-7, with 10 bases identical to TRBD1. After removal of 3 bases from V and 3 bases from J, the junction contained 2 bases not matched to a gene. CDR1 LNHDA and CDR2 SQIVND come from the germline V gene (reference sequence). CDR3 length: 14 residues. Here the CDR3 DNA reads TGTGCCAGTAGTATCGGACAGGGGGGCTACGAGCAGTACTTC. Its translation: CASSIGQGGYEQYF.